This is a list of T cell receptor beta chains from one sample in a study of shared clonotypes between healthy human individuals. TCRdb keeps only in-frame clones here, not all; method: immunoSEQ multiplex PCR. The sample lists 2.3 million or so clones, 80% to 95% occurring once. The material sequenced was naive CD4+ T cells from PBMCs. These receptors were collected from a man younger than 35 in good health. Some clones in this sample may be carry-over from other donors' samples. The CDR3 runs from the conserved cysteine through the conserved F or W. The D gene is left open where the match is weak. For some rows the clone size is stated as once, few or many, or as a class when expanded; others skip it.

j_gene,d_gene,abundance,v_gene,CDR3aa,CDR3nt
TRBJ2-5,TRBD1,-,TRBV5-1,CASMGSSGGRETQYF,TGCGCCAGCATGGGAAGTTCAGGGGGCCGGGAGACCCAGTACTTC
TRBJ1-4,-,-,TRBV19,CASSKRGATNEKLFF,TGTGCCAGTAGTAAAAGGGGTGCGACTAATGAAAAACTGTTTTTT
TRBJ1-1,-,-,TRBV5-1,CASSFIGGYTEAFF,TGCGCCAGCAGCTTTATTGGGGGTTACACTGAAGCTTTCTTT
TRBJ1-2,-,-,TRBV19,CASSIRRTGFYGYTF,TGTGCCAGTAGTATTCGGAGGACGGGGTTCTATGGCTACACCTTC
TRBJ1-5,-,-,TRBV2,CASSASRTSQPQHF,TGTGCCAGCAGTGCGAGCAGGACGTCTCAGCCCCAGCATTTT
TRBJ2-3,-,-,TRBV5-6,CASSSLARGDTQYF,TGTGCCAGCAGCTCCCTCGCTCGAGGAGATACGCAGTATTTT
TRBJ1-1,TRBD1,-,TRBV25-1,CASSDRGTEAFF,TGTGCCAGCAGTGACAGGGGGACTGAAGCTTTCTTT
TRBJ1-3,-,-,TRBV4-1,CASSQGEVVRIGGNTIYF,TGCGCCAGCAGCCAAGGGGAAGTCGTGAGAATCGGTGGAAACACCATATATTTT
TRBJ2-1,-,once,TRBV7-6,CASSAGLYNEQFF,TGTGCCAGCAGCGCGGGACTGTACAATGAGCAGTTCTTC
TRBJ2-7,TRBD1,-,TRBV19,CASKQTGVYDEQYF,TGTGCCAGTAAACAGACAGGGGTATACGACGAGCAGTACTTC
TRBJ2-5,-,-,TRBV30,CAWSDIQETQYF,TGTGCCTGGAGTGACATCCAAGAGACCCAGTACTTC
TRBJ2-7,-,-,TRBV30,CAWSKGTYEQYF,TGTGCCTGGTCCAAGGGGACCTACGAGCAGTACTTC
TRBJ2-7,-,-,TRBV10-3,CAISESTPLGPPYEQYF,TGTGCCATCAGTGAGTCGACCCCTCTAGGTCCTCCCTACGAGCAGTACTTC
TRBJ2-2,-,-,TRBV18,CASSTVQVKNTGELFF,TGTGCCAGCTCTACGGTACAGGTGAAGAACACCGGGGAGCTGTTTTTT
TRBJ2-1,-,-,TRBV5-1,CASSLGQGRPYNEQFF,TGCGCCAGCAGCTTGGGGCAGGGCCGCCCTTACAATGAGCAGTTCTTC
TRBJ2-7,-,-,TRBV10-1,CASSEKGFGPSGSSTSEQYF,TGCGCCAGCAGTGAGAAAGGGTTTGGGCCCTCGGGATCCTCTACCTCCGAGCAGTACTTC
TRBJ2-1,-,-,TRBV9,CASSPRLVGANEQFF,TGTGCCAGCAGCCCCCGCCTGGTGGGGGCCAATGAGCAGTTCTTC
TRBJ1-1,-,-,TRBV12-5,CASGLATFGARKAFF,TGTGCTAGTGGTTTGGCTACATTCGGGGCTCGAAAAGCTTTCTTT
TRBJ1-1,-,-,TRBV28,CASSFKGLTTEAFF,TGTGCCAGCAGTTTTAAGGGGCTGACCACTGAAGCTTTCTTT
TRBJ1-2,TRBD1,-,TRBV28,CATYPGQGIYGYTF,TGTGCCACATACCCGGGACAGGGGATCTATGGCTACACCTTC
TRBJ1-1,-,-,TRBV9,CASSVVPGERAEAFF,TGTGCCAGCAGCGTAGTGCCGGGGGAAAGGGCTGAAGCTTTCTTT
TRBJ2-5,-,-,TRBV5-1,CASSLQAIQPGETQYF,TGCGCCAGCAGCTTGCAAGCTATACAACCGGGGGAGACCCAGTACTTC
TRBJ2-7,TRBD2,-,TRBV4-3,CASSQIAGGAPYEQYF,TGCGCCAGCAGCCAAATAGCGGGAGGCGCCCCTTACGAGCAGTACTTC
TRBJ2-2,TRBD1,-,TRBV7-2,CASRPPGQGSGELFF,TGTGCCAGCAGGCCACCGGGACAGGGATCCGGGGAGCTGTTTTTT
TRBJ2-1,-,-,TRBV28,CASSLRLRDEQFF,TGTGCCAGCAGTTTACGACTCAGGGATGAGCAGTTCTTC
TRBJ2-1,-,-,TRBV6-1,CASSEAGGLPRFF,TGTGCCAGCAGTGAAGCGGGAGGACTACCACGGTTCTTC
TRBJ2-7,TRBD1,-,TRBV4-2,CASSRLGTGVGYEQYF,TGTGCCAGCAGCCGACTAGGGACAGGGGTCGGCTACGAGCAGTACTTC
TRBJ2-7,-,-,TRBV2,CASGTEYEQYF,TGTGCCAGCGGGACGGAGTACGAGCAGTACTTC
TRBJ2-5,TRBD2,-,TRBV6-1,CASSVFGRGAVQQETQYF,TGTGCCAGCAGTGTATTTGGGCGGGGGGCGGTTCAACAAGAGACCCAGTACTTC
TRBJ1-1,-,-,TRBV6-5,CASSYGGDTEAFF,TGTGCCAGCAGTTACGGGGGAGACACTGAAGCCTTCTTT
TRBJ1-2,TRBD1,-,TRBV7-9,CASSSGQGDYGYTF,TGTGCCAGCAGCAGCGGACAGGGGGACTATGGCTACACCTTC
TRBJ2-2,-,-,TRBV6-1,CASSEALGARRVTGELFF,TGTGCCAGCAGTGAAGCGTTAGGAGCCCGCCGGGTCACCGGGGAGCTGTTTTTT
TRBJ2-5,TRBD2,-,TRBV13,CASSLGQAGGLETQYF,TGTGCCAGCAGCTTAGGCCAAGCGGGAGGACTAGAGACCCAGTACTTC
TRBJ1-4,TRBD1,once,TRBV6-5,CASSNRGINEKLFF,TGTGCCAGCAGCAACAGGGGTATTAATGAAAAACTGTTTTTT
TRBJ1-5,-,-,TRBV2,CASSELRTGYSNQPQHF,TGTGCCAGCAGTGAATTGCGCACTGGATATAGCAATCAGCCCCAGCATTTT
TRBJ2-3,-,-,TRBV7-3,CASSLIGGRTDTQYF,TGTGCCAGCAGCTTAATTGGGGGGCGAACAGATACGCAGTATTTT
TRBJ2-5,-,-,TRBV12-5,CASGFSGRETQYF,TGTGCTAGTGGTTTCAGCGGGCGGGAGACCCAGTACTTC
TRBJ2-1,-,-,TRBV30,CAWGGISVNEQFF,TGTGCCTGGGGCGGGATCTCTGTCAATGAGCAGTTCTTC
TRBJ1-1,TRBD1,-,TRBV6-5,CASSTGGLDTEAFF,TGTGCCAGCAGTACAGGGGGCCTGGACACTGAAGCTTTCTTT
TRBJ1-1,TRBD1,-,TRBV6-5,CASSYSRGQPNTEAFF,TGTGCCAGCAGTTACTCGAGGGGACAGCCTAACACTGAAGCTTTCTTT
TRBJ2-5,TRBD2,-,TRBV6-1,CASSTIAGGPWTQYF,TGTGCCAGCAGTACTATAGCGGGAGGGCCGTGGACCCAGTACTTC
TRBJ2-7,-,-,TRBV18,CASSFRDGARGEQYF,TGTGCCAGCTCATTCAGGGACGGGGCAAGGGGGGAGCAGTACTTC
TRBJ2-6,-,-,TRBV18,CASSPVSSGANVLTF,TGTGCCAGCTCACCTGTGAGCTCTGGGGCCAACGTCCTGACTTTC
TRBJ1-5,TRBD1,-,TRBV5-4,CASTSGTAKNQPQHF,TGTGCCAGCACCTCCGGGACAGCGAAGAATCAGCCCCAGCATTTT
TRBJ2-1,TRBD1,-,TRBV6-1,CASSGFEGASYNEQFF,TGTGCCAGCAGTGGATTTGAGGGGGCCTCCTACAATGAGCAGTTCTTC
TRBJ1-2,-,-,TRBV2,CASSEGLRASNYGYTF,TGTGCCAGCAGTGAAGGGCTCAGGGCGTCCAACTATGGCTACACCTTC
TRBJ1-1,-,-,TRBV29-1,CSVVRLMNTEAFF,TGCAGCGTTGTACGGCTAATGAACACTGAAGCTTTCTTT
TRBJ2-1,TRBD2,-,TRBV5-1,CASSLGTSGPSYNEQFF,TGCGCCAGCAGCTTGGGGACTAGCGGGCCCTCCTACAATGAGCAGTTCTTC
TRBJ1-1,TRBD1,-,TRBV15,CATSRDQWTGRGTEAFF,TGTGCCACCAGCAGAGATCAGTGGACAGGGAGAGGAACTGAAGCTTTCTTT
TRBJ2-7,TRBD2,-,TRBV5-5,CASSLAFLAGGSYEQYF,TGTGCCAGCAGCTTGGCCTTTTTAGCGGGAGGCTCCTACGAGCAGTACTTC
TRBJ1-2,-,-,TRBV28,CASNNYRGGDGYTF,TGTGCCAGCAACAACTATAGGGGCGGCGATGGCTACACCTTC
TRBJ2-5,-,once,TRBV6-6,CASSSGSTETQYF,TGTGCCAGCAGTTCGGGGTCAACGGAGACCCAGTACTTC
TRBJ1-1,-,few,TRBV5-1,CASSLEGVGEAFF,TGCGCCAGCAGCTTGGAAGGGGTAGGTGAAGCTTTCTTT